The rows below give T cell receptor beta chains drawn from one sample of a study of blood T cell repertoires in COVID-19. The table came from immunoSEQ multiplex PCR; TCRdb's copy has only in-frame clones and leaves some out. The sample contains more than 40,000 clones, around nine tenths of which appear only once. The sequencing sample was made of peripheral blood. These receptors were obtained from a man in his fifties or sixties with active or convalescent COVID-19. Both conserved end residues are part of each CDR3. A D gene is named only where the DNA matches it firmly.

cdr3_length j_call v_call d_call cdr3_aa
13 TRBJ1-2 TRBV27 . CASSLFGSGGYTF
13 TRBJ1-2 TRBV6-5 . CASSYEPGYGYTF
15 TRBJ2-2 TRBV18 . CASSPRRTLTGELFF
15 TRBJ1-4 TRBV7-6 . CASSLMAATNEKLFF
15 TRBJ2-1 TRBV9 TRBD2 CASSVSGGASNEQFF
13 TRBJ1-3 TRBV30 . CAWSAGFGNTIYF
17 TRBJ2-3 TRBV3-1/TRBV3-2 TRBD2 CASSLRTSGGAGDTQYF
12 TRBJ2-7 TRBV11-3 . CASSLEGHEQYF
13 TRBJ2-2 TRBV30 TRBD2 CAWIAGSTGELFF
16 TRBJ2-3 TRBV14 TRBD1 CASSQGKGALTDTQYF
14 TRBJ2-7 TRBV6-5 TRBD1 CASSRDSRAYEQYF
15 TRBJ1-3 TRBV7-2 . CASSLGGNSGNTIYF
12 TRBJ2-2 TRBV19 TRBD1 CASSDRVGELFF
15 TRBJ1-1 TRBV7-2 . CASRTSFGANTEAFF
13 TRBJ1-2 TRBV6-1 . CASSDGRGKGYTF
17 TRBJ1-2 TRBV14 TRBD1 CASSQSGTGNLHYGYTF
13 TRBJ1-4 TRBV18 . CASSSTGNEKLFF
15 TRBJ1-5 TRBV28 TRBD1 CASRRTGQGRQPQHF
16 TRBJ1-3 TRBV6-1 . CASSEIGGAGGNTIYF
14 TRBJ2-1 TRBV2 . CASRIQGAWNEQFF
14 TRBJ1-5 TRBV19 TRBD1 CASSHQGAGQPQHF
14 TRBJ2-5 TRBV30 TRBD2 CACSRGGMQETQYF
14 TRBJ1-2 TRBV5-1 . CASSLDSFGYGYTF
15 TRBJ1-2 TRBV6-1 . CASSESRTANYGYTF
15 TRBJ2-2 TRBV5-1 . CASSLEGYGSGELFF
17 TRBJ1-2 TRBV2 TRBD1 CASTRNRDSGLRYGYTF
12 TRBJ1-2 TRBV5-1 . CASSLSNYGYTF
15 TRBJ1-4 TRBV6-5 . CASSDSDSDNEKLFF
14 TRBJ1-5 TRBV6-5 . CASHRQESNQPQHF
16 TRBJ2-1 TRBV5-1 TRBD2 CASSLPGLAGDNEQFF
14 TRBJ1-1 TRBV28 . CASEIITTRRNTFF
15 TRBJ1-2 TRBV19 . CASSIDTFTNYGYTF
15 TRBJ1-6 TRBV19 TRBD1 CASSSTPTGLAPLHF
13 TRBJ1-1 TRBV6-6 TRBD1 CASSGQGMAEAFF
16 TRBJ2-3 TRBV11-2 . CASSLLAGAKTDTQYF
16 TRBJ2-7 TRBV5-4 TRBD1 CASSPLRGTGKDEQYF
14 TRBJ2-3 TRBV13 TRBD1 CASSRPDRGDTQYF
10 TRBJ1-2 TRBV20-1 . CSARGSGYTF
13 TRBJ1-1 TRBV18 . CASSLHRNTEAFF
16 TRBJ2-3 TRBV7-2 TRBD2 CASSLTSGGAWDTQYF